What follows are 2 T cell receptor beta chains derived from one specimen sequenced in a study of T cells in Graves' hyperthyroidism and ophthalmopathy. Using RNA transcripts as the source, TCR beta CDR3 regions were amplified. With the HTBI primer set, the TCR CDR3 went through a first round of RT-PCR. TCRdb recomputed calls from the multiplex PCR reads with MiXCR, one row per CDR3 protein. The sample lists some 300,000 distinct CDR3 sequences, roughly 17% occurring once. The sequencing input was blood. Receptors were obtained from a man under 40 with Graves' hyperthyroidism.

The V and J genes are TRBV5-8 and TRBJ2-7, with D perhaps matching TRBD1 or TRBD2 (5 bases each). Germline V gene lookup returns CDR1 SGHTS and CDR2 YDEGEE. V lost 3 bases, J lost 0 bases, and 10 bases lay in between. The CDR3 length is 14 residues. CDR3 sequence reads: CASSWDGPSYEQYF. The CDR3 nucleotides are TGTGCCAGCAGCTGGGACGGACCCTCCTACGAGCAGTACTTC.

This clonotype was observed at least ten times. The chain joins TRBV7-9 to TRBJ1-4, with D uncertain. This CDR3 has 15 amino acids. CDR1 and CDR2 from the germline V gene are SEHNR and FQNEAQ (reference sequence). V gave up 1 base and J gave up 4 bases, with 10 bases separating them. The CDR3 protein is CASSLGADYNEKLFF. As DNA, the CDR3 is TGTGCCAGCAGCTTAGGGGCAGACTATAATGAAAAACTGTTTTTT.